Described below is a single T cell receptor (beta chain) sequence and its context. Its specificity is not known. Germline-derived CDR1 and CDR2 are MNHEY and SMNVEV (reference sequence). V lost 3 bases, J lost 3 bases, and 12 bases lay in between. The length of the CDR3 is 14 residues. This entry belongs to a study of T cell responses to AZD1222 COVID-19 vaccine. Study-level points and caveats: Spike-spanning, vaccine-associated CD4 TCRs were dominant at 160-218 and 743-854. Only a handful of people who got AZD1222 tested seropositive at baseline. Repertoire sampling occurred only after the peak T cell response.

TCRdb's copy holds only in-frame clones and misses some; the assay was immunoSEQ multiplex PCR. In the table there are about 150,000 clones, under 95% of which are singletons. Sequencing used peripheral blood, obtained 28 days after the second AZD1222 dose. This sequence was found in an adult who received the AZD1222 COVID-19 vaccine. The chain uses TRBV27 and TRBJ2-7; D is perhaps TRBD2 (5 bases). The chain's CDR3 is CASSLGGGYYEQYF. CDR3 bases: TGTGCCAGCAGTTTGGGCGGAGGATACTACGAGCAGTACTTC.